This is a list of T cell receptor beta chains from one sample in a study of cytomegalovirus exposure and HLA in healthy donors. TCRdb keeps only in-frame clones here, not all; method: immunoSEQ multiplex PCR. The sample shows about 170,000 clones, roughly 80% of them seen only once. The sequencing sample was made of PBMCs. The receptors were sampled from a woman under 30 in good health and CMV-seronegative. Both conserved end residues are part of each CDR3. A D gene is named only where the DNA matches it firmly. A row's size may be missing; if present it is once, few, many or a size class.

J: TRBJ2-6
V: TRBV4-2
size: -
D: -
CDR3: CASSPPGTLSGANVLTF
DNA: TGTGCCAGCAGCCCTCCAGGTACCCTCTCTGGGGCCAACGTCCTGACTTTC

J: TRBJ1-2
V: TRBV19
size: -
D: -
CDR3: CASSHDGGLLSGGYTF
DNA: TGTGCCAGCTCTCATGACGGGGGGCTCCTCAGTGGCGGCTACACCTTC

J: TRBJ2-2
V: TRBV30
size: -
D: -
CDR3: CAWRANRDVGTGELFF
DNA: TGTGCCTGGAGGGCAAACAGGGACGTGGGCACCGGGGAGCTGTTTTTT

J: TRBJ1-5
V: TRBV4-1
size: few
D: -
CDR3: CASSQDGQPQHF
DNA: TGCGCCAGCAGCCAAGATGGCCAGCCCCAGCATTTT

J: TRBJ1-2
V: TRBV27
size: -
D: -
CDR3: CASSFEPSYGYTF
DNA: TGTGCCAGCAGTTTTGAGCCGTCCTATGGCTACACCTTC

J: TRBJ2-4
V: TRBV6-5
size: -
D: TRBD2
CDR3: CASSSGLAAAKNIQYF
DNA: TGTGCCAGCAGTTCGGGACTAGCGGCCGCCAAAAACATTCAGTACTTC

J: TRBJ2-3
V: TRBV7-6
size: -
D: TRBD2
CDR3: CASSRGTSGFTDTQYF
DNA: TGTGCCAGCAGCCGGGGCACTAGCGGGTTCACAGATACGCAGTATTTT

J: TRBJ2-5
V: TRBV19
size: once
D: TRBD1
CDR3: CASKEQGVGETQYF
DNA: TGTGCCAGTAAGGAACAGGGGGTAGGGGAGACCCAGTACTTC

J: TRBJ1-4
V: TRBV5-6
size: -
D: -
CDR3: CASSLDQGPEKLFF
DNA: TGTGCCAGCAGCTTGGACCAGGGCCCCGAAAAACTGTTTTTT

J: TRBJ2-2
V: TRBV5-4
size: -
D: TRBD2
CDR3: CASSSLSGAGGTGELFF
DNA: TGTGCCAGCAGCTCCTTGTCCGGCGCGGGGGGAACCGGGGAGCTGTTTTTT